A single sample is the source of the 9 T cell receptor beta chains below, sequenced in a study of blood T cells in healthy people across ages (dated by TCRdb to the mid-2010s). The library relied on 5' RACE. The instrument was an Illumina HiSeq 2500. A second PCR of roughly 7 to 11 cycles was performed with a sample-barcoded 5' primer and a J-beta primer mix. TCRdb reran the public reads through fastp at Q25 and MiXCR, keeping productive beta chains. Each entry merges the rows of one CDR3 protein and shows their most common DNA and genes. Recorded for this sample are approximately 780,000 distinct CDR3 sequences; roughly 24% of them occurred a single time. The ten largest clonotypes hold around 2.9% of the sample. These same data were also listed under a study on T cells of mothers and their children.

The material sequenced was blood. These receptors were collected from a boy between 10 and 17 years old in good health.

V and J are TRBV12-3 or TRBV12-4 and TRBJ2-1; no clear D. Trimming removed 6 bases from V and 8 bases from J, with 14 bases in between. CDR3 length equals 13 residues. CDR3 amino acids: CASSSGPAHEQFF. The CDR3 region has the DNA TGTGCCAGCAGCTCCGGTCCAGCCCATGAGCAGTTCTTC.

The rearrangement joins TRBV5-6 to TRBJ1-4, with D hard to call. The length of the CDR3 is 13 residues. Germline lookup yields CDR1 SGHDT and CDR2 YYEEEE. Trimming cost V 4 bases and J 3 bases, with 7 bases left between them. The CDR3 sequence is CASSRHPNEKLFF. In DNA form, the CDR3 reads TGTGCCAGCAGCCGACATCCTAATGAAAAACTGTTTTTT.

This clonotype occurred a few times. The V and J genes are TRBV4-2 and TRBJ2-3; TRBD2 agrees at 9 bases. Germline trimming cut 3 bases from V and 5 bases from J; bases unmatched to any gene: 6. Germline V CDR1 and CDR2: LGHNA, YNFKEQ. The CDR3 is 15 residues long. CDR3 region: CASSQALAGRDTQYF. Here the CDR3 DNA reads TGTGCCAGCAGCCAGGCGCTAGCGGGGAGAGATACGCAGTATTTT.

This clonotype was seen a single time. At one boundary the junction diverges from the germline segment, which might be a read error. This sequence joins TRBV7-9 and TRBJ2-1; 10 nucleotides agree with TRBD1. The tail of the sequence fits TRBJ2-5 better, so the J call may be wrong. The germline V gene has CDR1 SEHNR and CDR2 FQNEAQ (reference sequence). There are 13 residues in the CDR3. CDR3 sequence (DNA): TGTGCCAGCTCGGACAGGGGGAAAGAGGCCCAGTACTTC. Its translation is CASSDRGKEAQYF.

CDR3 loop: CATSDWDSYTGELFF. The CDR3 DNA follows: TGTGCCACCAGTGACTGGGACAGCTACACCGGGGAGCTGTTTTTT. The rearrangement links TRBV24-1 to TRBJ2-2; 7 bases fit TRBD1. J was trimmed by 3 bases and V by 4 bases; bases with no gene match: 4. Per the germline V gene, CDR1 is KGHDR and CDR2 is SFDVKD. CDR3 length equals 15 residues.

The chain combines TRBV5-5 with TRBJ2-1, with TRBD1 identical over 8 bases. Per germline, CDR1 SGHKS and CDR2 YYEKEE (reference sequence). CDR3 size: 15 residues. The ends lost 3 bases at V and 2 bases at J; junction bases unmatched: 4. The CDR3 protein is CASSWTGSPYNEQFF. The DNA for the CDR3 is TGTGCCAGCAGCTGGACAGGGAGCCCCTACAATGAGCAGTTCTTC.

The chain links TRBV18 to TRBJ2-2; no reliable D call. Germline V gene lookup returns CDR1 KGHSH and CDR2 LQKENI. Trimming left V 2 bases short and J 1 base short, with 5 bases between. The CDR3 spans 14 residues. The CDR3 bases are TGTGCCAGCTCACCAGACGAGAACACCGGGGAGCTGTTTTTT. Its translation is CASSPDENTGELFF.

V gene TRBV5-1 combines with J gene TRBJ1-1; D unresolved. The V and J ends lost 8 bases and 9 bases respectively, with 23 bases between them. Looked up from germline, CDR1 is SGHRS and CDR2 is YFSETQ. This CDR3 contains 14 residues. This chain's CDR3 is CASKTGGPQTKAFF. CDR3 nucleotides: TGCGCCAGTAAGACCGGTGGGCCGCAAACCAAAGCTTTCTTT.

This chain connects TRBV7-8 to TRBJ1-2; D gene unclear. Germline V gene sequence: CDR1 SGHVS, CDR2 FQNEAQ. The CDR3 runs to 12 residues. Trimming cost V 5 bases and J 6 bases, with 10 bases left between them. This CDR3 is CASSAYMHGYTF. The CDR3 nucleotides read TGTGCCAGCAGCGCCTACATGCATGGCTACACCTTC.